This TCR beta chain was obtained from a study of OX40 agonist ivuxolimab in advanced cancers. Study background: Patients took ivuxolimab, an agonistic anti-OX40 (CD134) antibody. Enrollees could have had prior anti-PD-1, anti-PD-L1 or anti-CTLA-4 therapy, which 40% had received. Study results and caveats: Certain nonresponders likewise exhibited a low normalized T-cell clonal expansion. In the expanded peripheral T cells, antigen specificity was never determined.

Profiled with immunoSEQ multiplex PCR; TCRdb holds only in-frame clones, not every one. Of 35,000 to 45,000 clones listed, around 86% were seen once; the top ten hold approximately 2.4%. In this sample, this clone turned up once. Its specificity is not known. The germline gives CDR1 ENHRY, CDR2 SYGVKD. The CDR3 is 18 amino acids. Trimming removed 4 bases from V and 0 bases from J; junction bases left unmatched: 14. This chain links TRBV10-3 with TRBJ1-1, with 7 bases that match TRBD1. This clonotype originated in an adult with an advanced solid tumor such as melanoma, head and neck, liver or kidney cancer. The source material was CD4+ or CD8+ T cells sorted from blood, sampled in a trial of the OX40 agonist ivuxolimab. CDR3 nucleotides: TGTGCCATCAGTGTAAACCCGGGACAGCGGTTCATGAACACTGAAGCTTTCTTT. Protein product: CAISVNPGQRFMNTEAFF.